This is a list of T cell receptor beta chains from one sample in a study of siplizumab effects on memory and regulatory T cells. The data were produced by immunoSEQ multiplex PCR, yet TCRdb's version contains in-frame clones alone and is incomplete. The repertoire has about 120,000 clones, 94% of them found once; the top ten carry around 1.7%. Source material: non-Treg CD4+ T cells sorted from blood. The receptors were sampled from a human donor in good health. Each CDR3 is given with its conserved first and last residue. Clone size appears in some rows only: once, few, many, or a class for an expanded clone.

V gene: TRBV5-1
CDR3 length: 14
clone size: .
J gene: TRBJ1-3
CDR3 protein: CASSWTGYGNTIYF

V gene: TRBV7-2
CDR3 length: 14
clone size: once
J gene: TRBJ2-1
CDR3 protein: CASSLMGGYNEQFF

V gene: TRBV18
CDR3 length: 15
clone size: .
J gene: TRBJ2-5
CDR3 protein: CASSPTTRGYGTQYF

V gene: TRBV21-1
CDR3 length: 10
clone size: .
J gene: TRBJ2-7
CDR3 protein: CASSLGEQYF

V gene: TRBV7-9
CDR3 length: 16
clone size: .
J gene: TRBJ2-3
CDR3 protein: CASSLMGQGATDTQYF

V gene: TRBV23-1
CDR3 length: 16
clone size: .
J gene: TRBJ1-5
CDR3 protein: CASSQSTGGGGQPQHF

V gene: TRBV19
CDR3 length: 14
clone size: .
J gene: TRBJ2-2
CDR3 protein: CASTPRGNTGELFF

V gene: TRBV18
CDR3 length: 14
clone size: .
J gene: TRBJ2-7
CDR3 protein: CASSPGRVTYEQYF

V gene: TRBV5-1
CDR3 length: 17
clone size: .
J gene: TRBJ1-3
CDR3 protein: CASSLSPPGQGAQNIYF

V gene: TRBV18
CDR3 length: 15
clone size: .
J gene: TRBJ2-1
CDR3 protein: CASSPLQELYNEQFF

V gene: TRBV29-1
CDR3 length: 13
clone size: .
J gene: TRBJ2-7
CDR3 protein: CSVKDRVAYEQYF

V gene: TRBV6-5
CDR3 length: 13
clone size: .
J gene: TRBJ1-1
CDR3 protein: CASSPRMNTEAFF

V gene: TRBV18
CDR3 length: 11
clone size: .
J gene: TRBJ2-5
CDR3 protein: CASSPQETQYF

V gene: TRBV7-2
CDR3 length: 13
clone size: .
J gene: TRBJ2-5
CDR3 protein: CASSPALGETQYF

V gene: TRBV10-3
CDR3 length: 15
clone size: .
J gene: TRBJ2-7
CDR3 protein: CAIRSGLAGSYEQYF

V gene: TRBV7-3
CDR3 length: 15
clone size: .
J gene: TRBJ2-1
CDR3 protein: CASSLSGRATEEQFF

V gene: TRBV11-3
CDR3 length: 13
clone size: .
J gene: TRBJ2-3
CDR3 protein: CASSFGGADTQYF

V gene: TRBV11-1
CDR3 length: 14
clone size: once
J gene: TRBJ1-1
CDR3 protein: CASSLDSVNTEAFF

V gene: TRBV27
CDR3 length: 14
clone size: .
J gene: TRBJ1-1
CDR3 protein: CASSFGTGHTEAFF

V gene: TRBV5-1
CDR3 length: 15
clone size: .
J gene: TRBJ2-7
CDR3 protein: CASSYPGQGIVGQYF

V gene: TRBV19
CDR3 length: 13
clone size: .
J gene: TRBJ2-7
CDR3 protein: CASSIWSGDEQYF

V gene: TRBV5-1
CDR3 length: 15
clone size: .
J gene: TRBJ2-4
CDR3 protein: CASPNSRGGKNIQYF

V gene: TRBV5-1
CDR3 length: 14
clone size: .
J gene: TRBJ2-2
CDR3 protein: CASSPDTNTGELFF

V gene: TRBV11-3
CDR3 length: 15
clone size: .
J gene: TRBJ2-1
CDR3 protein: CASSLDIAGENEQFF

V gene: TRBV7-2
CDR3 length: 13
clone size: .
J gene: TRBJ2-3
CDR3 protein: CASSPGGTDTQYF

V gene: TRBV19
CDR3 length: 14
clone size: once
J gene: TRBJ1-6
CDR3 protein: CASLDGQYNSPLHF

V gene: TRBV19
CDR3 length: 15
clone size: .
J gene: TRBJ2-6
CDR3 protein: CASSIWASGANVLTF

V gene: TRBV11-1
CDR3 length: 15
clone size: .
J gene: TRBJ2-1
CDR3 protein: CASTPDMGSYNEQFF

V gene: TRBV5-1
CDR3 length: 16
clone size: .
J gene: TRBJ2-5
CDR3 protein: CASSLYGGTQAETQYF

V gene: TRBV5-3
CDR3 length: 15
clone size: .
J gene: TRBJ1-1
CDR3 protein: CARSFAPGGRTEAFF

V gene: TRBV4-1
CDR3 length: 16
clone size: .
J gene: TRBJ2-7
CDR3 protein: CASSHGGGQGIYEQYF

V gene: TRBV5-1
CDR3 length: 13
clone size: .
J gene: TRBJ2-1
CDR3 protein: CASSRRAWDEQFF

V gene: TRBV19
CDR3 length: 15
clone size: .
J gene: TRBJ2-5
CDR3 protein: CASSIEPRERGSQYF

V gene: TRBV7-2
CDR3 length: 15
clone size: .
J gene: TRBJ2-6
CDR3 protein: CASSRLGSGANVLTF

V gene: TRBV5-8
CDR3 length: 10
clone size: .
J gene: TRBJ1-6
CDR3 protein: CASSLQSLHF

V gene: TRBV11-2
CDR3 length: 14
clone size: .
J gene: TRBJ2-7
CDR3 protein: CASTLAAFSYEQYF